The clone carrying this T cell receptor (beta chain) was observed a handful of times. Its antigen remains unknown. The data stem from a study of T cell responses to AZD1222 COVID-19 vaccine. Per the germline V gene, CDR1 is SGHRS and CDR2 is YFSETQ. The CDR3 consists of 16 residues. V shed 0 bases and J 1 base; nucleotides not matched to a gene: 4. The study, taken as a whole, reports: Donors skewed white British and female; clonal diversity was possibly underestimated. Rises in breadth and depth of Spike-specific TCRs came after two AZD1222 doses. Of spike-specific TCRs, nearly half reportedly target regions left unmutated in variants.

Data came from immunoSEQ multiplex PCR; TCRdb stores just in-frame clones and leaves some out. Of fewer than 120,000 clones listed, 94% are singletons. This sequence originates from an adult who received the AZD1222 COVID-19 vaccine. This chain joins TRBV5-1 and TRBJ2-7; 10 bases are shared with TRBD2. This material consisted of peripheral blood, taken 28 days after the second AZD1222 dose. CDR3 sequence: CASSLGLAGESYEQYF. The CDR3 nucleotides are TGCGCCAGCAGCTTGGGGCTAGCGGGAGAATCCTACGAGCAGTACTTC.